This is a list of T cell receptor beta chains from one sample in a study of vaccination and CD4 T cells after COVID-19. TCRdb redid the calling of the PCR reads with MiXCR, one entry per CDR3 protein. The sample lists some 20,000 distinct CDR3 sequences, 44% seen once, with approximately 26% in the top ten. The antigens of these receptors remain unknown. This sample comprised CD4+ T cells from blood, cultured in vitro, obtained before SARS-CoV-2 vaccination. These receptors originate from a human donor who had recovered from COVID-19. CDR3s leave out the opening cysteine and the closing phenylalanine or tryptophan.

V	J	CDR3
TRBV28	TRBJ1-5	ASSFREQPQH
TRBV10-1	TRBJ2-7	ASSEFLSIRAYEQY
TRBV6-2/TRBV6-3	TRBJ2-7	ASSHPGYDEQY
TRBV7-9	TRBJ2-1	ASSSSGRVYEQF
TRBV11-3	TRBJ1-2	ASSYQRTGAGDGYT
TRBV24-1	TRBJ2-1	ATSDAGTFSYNEQF
TRBV6-1	TRBJ1-2	ASSPHQSNGYT
TRBV5-8	TRBJ1-5	ASSFFRGTGGVGQPQH
TRBV20-1	TRBJ2-2	SAQNRGWSTGELF
TRBV28	TRBJ1-1	ASRSGTANTEAF
TRBV7-2	TRBJ2-7	ASSFDGTSGTYEQY
TRBV7-2	TRBJ2-7	ASSYDGVSSYEQY
TRBV6-1	TRBJ2-5	ASSPRIAGGLGTQY
TRBV7-2	TRBJ1-6	ASSLYRNSPLH
TRBV28	TRBJ1-2	ASSIGPNGYT
TRBV2	TRBJ1-2	ASSEVDAAGVYGYT
TRBV7-9	TRBJ1-1	ASSIRTPNQGNTEAF
TRBV20-1	TRBJ2-3	SASGPTFTDTQY
TRBV10-3	TRBJ2-3	ATVAGGLTDTQY
TRBV28	TRBJ1-3	ASSPTGRSGNTIY
TRBV5-1	TRBJ1-1	ASSSQTGGNTEAF
TRBV6-1	TRBJ2-1	ATVSGGIYNEQF
TRBV5-4	TRBJ2-2	ASSLGAGGTTGELF
TRBV6-1	TRBJ1-1	ASYRVGMPEAF
TRBV19	TRBJ1-1	ASSIDLGTEAF
TRBV2	TRBJ2-7	ASSARVDSYEQY
TRBV5-1	TRBJ1-2	ASSPRSNRQVSLGYT
TRBV6-2/TRBV6-3	TRBJ1-1	ASSYWGQVTDTEAF
TRBV7-2	TRBJ2-6	ASSLEGSHSGANVLT
TRBV10-3	TRBJ1-1	AISARRDATEAF
TRBV7-9	TRBJ2-3	ASNPPRSLSRSGTDTQY
TRBV10-3	TRBJ2-3	AISTGGGSTDTQY
TRBV6-4	TRBJ1-1	ASRQDMNTEAF
TRBV20-1	TRBJ1-1	SANDYGSVNTEAF
TRBV6-1	TRBJ1-2	ASSALAVSGYT
TRBV7-3	TRBJ1-6	ASSLTGVGNSPLH
TRBV6-1	TRBJ1-5	ASRGVGDQPQH
TRBV19	TRBJ2-3	ASLLSGGAGTDTQY
TRBV12-3/TRBV12-4	TRBJ2-7	AILRPGSYEQY
TRBV5-1	TRBJ1-6	ASSWGQGGDSPLH
TRBV5-1	TRBJ2-5	ASNPESVGETQY
TRBV27	TRBJ2-1	ASSGLAGGSSYNEQF
TRBV6-1	TRBJ2-7	ATTLGQGSYEQY
TRBV11-2	TRBJ1-1	ASSLGVGGRLNTEAF
TRBV4-3	TRBJ1-2	ASSQAMGNYGYT